These 5 T cell receptor beta chains originate from one sample sequenced in a study of T cell responses to AZD1222 COVID-19 vaccine. Some clones are missing from TCRdb's copy, which holds only in-frame ones; the method was immunoSEQ multiplex PCR. Found here are about 130,000 clones, roughly 90% of them singletons; the top ten hold 3.5% to 4.5%. This material consisted of peripheral blood, taken on day 0 of AZD1222 vaccination. The receptors were gathered from an adult in good health.

The rearrangement joins TRBV30 to TRBJ1-1; D not resolved. The CDR3 length is 12 residues. The V end was cut by 1 base, the J end by 3 bases, with 6 bases between. CDR1 and CDR2 (germline): GTSNPN, SVGIG (reference sequence). CDR3 residues: CAWSGQDTEAFF. Here the CDR3 DNA reads TGTGCCTGGAGTGGGCAGGACACTGAAGCTTTCTTT.

In its sample, this clone was seen once. J is TRBJ1-3 and V is TRBV7-9, with TRBD1 identical over 7 bases. The length of the CDR3 is 14 residues. V dropped 6 bases and J dropped 4; count of bases not matched to a gene: 6. Looked up from germline, CDR1 is SEHNR and CDR2 is FQNEAQ (reference sequence). CDR3 sequence (DNA): TGTGCCAGCAGAGATACAGGGGCCGGAAACACCATATATTTT. It is translated as CASRDTGAGNTIYF.

On this clone itself: Other DNA sequences in the same sample also yield this CDR3. The chain has TRBV20-1 and TRBJ1-2, with no clear D. The CDR3 runs to 11 residues. The germline V gene encodes CDR1 DFQATT and CDR2 SNEGSKA (reference sequence). Trimming shortened V by 1 base and J by 3 bases, and 3 bases separated the two germline ends. CDR3 bases: TGCAGTGCTAGAGTGGACTATGGCTACACCTTC. The encoded protein is CSARVDYGYTF.

This chain connects TRBV4-2 to TRBJ1-3; the D is unclear. Germline CDR1 is LGHNA and CDR2 is YNFKEQ. V was shortened by 2 bases and J by 8 bases, with 13 bases between the two germline ends. This CDR3 comprises 14 residues. CDR3 residues: CASSQPDWWDTIYF. CDR3 DNA: TGTGCCAGCAGCCAACCGGACTGGTGGGACACCATATATTTT.

V gene TRBV7-2 combines with J gene TRBJ1-2; D is unclear. CDR3 length equals 14 residues. Trimming took off 1 base at V and 8 bases at J, with 14 bases between the two ends. Germline V gives CDR1 SGHTA, CDR2 FQGNSA. In DNA, the CDR3 is TGTGCCAGCAGCTTAGGTGGGGTGGGCAGGGGCTACACCTTC. It specifies CASSLGGVGRGYTF.